One and the same sample provided the 17 T cell receptor beta chains below, sequenced in a study of cytomegalovirus exposure and HLA in healthy donors. Clones were sequenced by immunoSEQ multiplex PCR, and TCRdb holds only the in-frame ones, with some missing. The table records about 150,000 clones, 85% to 95% of them present only once. Sequenced material: PBMCs. The receptor set was obtained from a man between 18 and 35 years old in good health and CMV-seropositive.

The chain is built from TRBV6-1 and TRBJ1-6; D is unresolved. The CDR3 has 15 residues. The V and J ends lost 5 bases and 5 bases respectively, with 13 bases between them. Germline loops: CDR1 MNHNS, CDR2 SASEGT. CDR3 sequence reads: CASSQGRLDNSPLHF. CDR3 DNA: TGTGCCAGCAGTCAAGGGAGATTGGATAATTCACCCCTCCACTTT.

This chain links TRBV9 with TRBJ2-3, with D unclear. This CDR3 region has 14 residues. Trimming took off 3 bases at V and 0 bases at J, with 8 bases between the two ends. Germline CDR1 is SGDLS and CDR2 is YYNGEE. In DNA, the CDR3 is TGTGCCAGCAGCGGTACACCTAGCACAGATACGCAGTATTTT. It codes for CASSGTPSTDTQYF.

The chain joins TRBV11-2 to TRBJ2-1; 14 bases are a match to TRBD2. The V segment lost 4 bases and the J segment 7 bases; nucleotides outside the gene matches: 6. Germline V gene data show CDR1 as SGHAT and CDR2 as FQNNGV. This CDR3 comprises 16 residues. CDR3 amino acids: CASSSKTSGRVNEQFF. CDR3 DNA sequence: TGTGCCAGCAGCTCCAAGACTAGCGGGAGGGTAAATGAGCAGTTCTTC.

The V and J genes are TRBV9 and TRBJ2-7; no reliable D call. Germline V gene lookup returns CDR1 SGDLS and CDR2 YYNGEE. V lost 4 bases to trimming and J lost 2 bases, with 22 bases between them. This CDR3 is 17 amino acids long. CDR3 nucleotides: TGTGCCAGCAGCTACCGTTCAGACATTCAATTCGCCTACGAGCAGTACTTC. Translation: CASSYRSDIQFAYEQYF.

CDR3 in DNA: TGTGCCAGCAGCCGGACAGGGGAGTGGTCCTACGAGCAGTACTTC. Translation: CASSRTGEWSYEQYF. J is TRBJ2-7 and V is TRBV5-4; 9 positions match TRBD1. V was clipped by 4 bases and J by 1 base; unmatched bases: 6. The CDR3 has 15 residues. Per the germline V gene, CDR1 is SGHNT and CDR2 is YYREEE (reference sequence).

The V call is TRBV12-5, the J call TRBJ2-2; 9 bases line up with TRBD1. The CDR3 is 16 amino acids. Trimming removed 2 bases from V and 5 bases from J; junction bases left unmatched: 6. CDR1 and CDR2 (germline): LGHNT, FRNRAP. The CDR3 protein is CASGLYGTGRTGELFF. The CDR3, as DNA: TGTGCTAGTGGTTTGTACGGGACAGGGCGGACCGGGGAGCTGTTTTTT. The complete variable domain, with remaining parts taken from reference TRBV12-5 and TRBJ2-2, reads DARVTQTPRHKVTEMGQEVTMRCQPILGHNTVFWYRQTMMQGLELLAYFRNRAPLDDSGMPKDRFSAEMPDATLATLKIQPSEPRDSAVYFCASGLYGTGRTGELFFGEGSRLTVL.

This clone was seen just once. The rearrangement links TRBV2 to TRBJ1-1; 10 bases line up with TRBD1. Germline V CDR1 and CDR2: SNHLY, FYNNEI. The CDR3 is 16 amino acids. V lost 6 bases to trimming and J lost 4 bases; unmatched junction nucleotides: 11. The chain's CDR3 is CASRDSTGGASTEAFF. In DNA, the CDR3 is TGTGCCAGCAGGGACTCGACAGGGGGCGCGAGCACTGAAGCTTTCTTT.

V usage is TRBV11-2 and J usage is TRBJ2-1, with TRBD2 matching over 12 bases. This CDR3 is 18 amino acids long. Germline CDR1 and CDR2: SGHAT and FQNNGV. V dropped 4 bases and J dropped 9; count of bases not matched to a gene: 16. In DNA, the CDR3 is TGTGCCAGCAGCTCGACTCTACCGACTAGCGGGAGATTCGGTGAGCAGTTCTTC. It yields the protein CASSSTLPTSGRFGEQFF.

The chain recombines TRBV7-8 with TRBJ2-7; 8 nucleotides match TRBD2. The CDR3 totals 16 residues. V gave up 1 base and J gave up 0 bases; unmatched junction bases: 5. Per germline, CDR1 SGHVS and CDR2 FQNEAQ. The CDR3 here is CASSLVERESSYEQYF. CDR3 bases: TGTGCCAGCAGCTTAGTCGAGCGGGAGAGCTCCTACGAGCAGTACTTC.

This chain connects TRBV13 to TRBJ1-1, with a weak D call TRBD1 (6 bases). The CDR3 sequence is 17 residues long. Germline V lookup: CDR1 PRHDT, CDR2 FYEKMQ (reference sequence). Trimming pared 5 bases from V and 0 bases from J, leaving 19 bases between. CDR3 in DNA: TGTGCCAGCAGCGCCCGACAGGAACCTAACCTGAACACTGAAGCTTTCTTT. Translating it yields CASSARQEPNLNTEAFF. The full variable domain, rest sourced from reference TRBV13 and TRBJ1-1, is AAGVIQSPRHLIKEKRETATLKCYPIPRHDTVYWYQQGPGQDPQFLISFYEKMQSDKGSIPDRFSAQQFSDYHSELNMSSLELGDSALYFCASSARQEPNLNTEAFFGQGTRLTVV.

The J gene is TRBJ2-7, the V gene TRBV7-9, with a weak D call TRBD1 (6 bases). The CDR3 runs 13 residues. The V gene's germline CDR1 is SEHNR and CDR2 FQNEAQ (reference sequence). V was pared by 0 bases and J by 4 bases, with 7 bases between. The CDR3 region has the DNA TGTGCCAGCAGCTTAGCTGGACAGTACGAGCAGTACTTC. It is translated as CASSLAGQYEQYF.

The chain couples TRBV4-1 to TRBJ1-2; TRBD1 matches at 9 bases. The CDR3 runs 15 residues. After removal of 4 bases from V and 3 bases from J, the junction contained 6 bases not matched to a gene. Germline V CDR1 and CDR2: MGHRA, YSYEKL. This CDR3 reads CASSPRTGVDYGYTF. In DNA form, the CDR3 reads TGCGCCAGCAGCCCCCGGACAGGGGTTGACTATGGCTACACCTTC.

This chain connects TRBV7-3 to TRBJ2-1, with 7 bases lining up with TRBD2. The length of the CDR3 is 17 residues. CDR1 SGHTA and CDR2 FQGTGA come from the germline V gene. With 0 bases clipped from V and 5 bases from J, the junction kept 10 bases outside the gene matches. In DNA form, the CDR3 reads TGTGCCAGCAGCTTAACGGTAGGCCTAGCGGATAACAATGAGCAGTTCTTC. Protein sequence: CASSLTVGLADNNEQFF.

The chain joins TRBV28 to TRBJ2-7, with 7 bases aligning to TRBD2. The CDR3 sequence is 15 residues long. Unmatched junction bases numbered 4, after V lost 1 base and J lost 1 base. Germline assignment: CDR1 MDHEN and CDR2 SYDVKM. CDR3: CASSLYGGGSYEQYF. CDR3 nucleotide sequence: TGTGCCAGCAGTTTATATGGCGGGGGTTCCTACGAGCAGTACTTC. Drawing the rest from reference TRBV28 and TRBJ2-7, the complete variable domain is DVKVTQSSRYLVKRTGEKVFLECVQDMDHENMFWYRQDPGLGLRLIYFSYDVKMKEKGDIPEGYSVSREKKERFSLILESASTNQTSMYLCASSLYGGGSYEQYFGPGTRLTVT.

The J gene is TRBJ1-5, the V gene TRBV28; 7 nucleotides line up with TRBD1. This CDR3 is 15 amino acids long. Per germline, CDR1 MDHEN and CDR2 SYDVKM. With V trimmed by 4 bases and J by 5 bases, 8 bases remained unmatched. The CDR3 protein is CASSSDREYDQPQHF. CDR3 DNA sequence: TGTGCCAGCAGTTCAGACAGGGAATACGATCAGCCCCAGCATTTT.

The chain has TRBV5-1 and TRBJ2-3; 8 nucleotides line up with TRBD2. Germline assignment: CDR1 SGHRS and CDR2 YFSETQ. This CDR3 has 17 amino acids. Losses at the gene ends were 4 bases for V and 3 bases for J; bases not matched to a gene: 13. The DNA for the CDR3 is TGCGCCAGCAGCCCTTCCGTTCTAGCGGGCTCGACAGATACGCAGTATTTT. Its protein is CASSPSVLAGSTDTQYF.

This clone has just one count. The V gene is TRBV10-3, the J gene TRBJ1-2; TRBD1 matches 7 bases. The CDR3 spans 17 residues. CDR1 and CDR2 (germline): ENHRY, SYGVKD. V was clipped by 1 base and J by 4 bases; unmatched bases: 12. CDR3 sequence: CAISEFTGEAGGYGYTF. The CDR3 region has the DNA TGTGCCATCAGTGAGTTCACAGGGGAAGCTGGGGGCTATGGCTACACCTTC.